This T cell receptor (beta chain) was captured by sequencing in a study of cytomegalovirus exposure and HLA in healthy donors. The V end lost 7 bases, the J end lost 0 bases, and 4 bases lay between the germline ends. The germline V gene has CDR1 SNHLY and CDR2 FYNNEI. The CDR3 length is 12 residues. PCR employed 60 Vbeta and 13 Jbeta primers. Assay: immunoSEQ multiplex PCR; the TCRdb copy retains only in-frame clones and omits some. The sample yields 100,000 or so clones, less than 85% seen once. Comments on this clone: No antigen is known for it.

Broader study findings: A later analysis revealed that TCR association rates differed between HLA loci, peaking at DRB1 and bottoming out at HLA-C. Reportedly, TCR beta sequences accurately predicted HLA-A and HLA-B alleles in most subjects. Over 150 TCR beta chains were listed as cytomegalovirus-associated.

Source material: PBMCs. The source is a man aged 35 to 55 in good health and CMV-seropositive. The chain carries TRBV2 and TRBJ1-3, with no clear D. The CDR3: CASTGSGNTIYF. The DNA for the CDR3 is TGTGCCAGCACCGGCTCTGGAAACACCATATATTTT. Variable domain in full (rest from reference TRBV2 and TRBJ1-3): EPEVTQTPSHQVTQMGQEVILRCVPISNHLYFYWYRQILGQKVEFLVSFYNNEISEKSEIFDDQFSVERPDGSNFTLKIRSTKLEDSAMYFCASTGSGNTIYFGEGSWLTVV.